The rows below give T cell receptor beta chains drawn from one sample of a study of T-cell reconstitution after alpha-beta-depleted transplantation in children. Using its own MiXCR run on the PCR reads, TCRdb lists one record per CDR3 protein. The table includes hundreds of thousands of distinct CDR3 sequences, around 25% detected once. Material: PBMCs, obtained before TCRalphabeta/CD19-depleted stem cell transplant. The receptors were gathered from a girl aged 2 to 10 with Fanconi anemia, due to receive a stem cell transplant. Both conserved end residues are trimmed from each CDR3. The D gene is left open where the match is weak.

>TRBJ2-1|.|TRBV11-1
ASRRGYNEQF
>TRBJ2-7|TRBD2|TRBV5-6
ASSFGAGMNEQY
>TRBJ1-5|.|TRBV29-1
SVGEHSNQPQH
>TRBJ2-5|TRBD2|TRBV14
ASSQVGEGLEETQY
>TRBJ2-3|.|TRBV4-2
ASSQPGSPRGTQY
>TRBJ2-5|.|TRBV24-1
ATSDFGVNEETQY
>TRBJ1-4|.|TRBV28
ASSYYPGERDEKLF
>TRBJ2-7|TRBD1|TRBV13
ASSLARGLYEQY
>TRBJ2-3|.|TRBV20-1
SAHRTTDTQY
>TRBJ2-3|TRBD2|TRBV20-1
SATRLAPQY
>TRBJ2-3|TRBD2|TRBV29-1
SARLAEDTDTQY
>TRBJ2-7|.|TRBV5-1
ASSLFEEIIYEQY
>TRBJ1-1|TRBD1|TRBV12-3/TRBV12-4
ASSMGQANTEAF
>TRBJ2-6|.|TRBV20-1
SARDLEGEKGANVLT
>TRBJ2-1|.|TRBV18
ASSQQGLAQF
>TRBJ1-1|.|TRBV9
ASSVALQGPYDTEAF
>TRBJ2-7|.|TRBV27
ASSHSGAVHEQY
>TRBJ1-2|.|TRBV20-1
SAAGRNYGYT
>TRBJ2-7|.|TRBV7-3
ASSLMTSSEQY
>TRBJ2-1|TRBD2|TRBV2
ASSPGLAGGLPYNEQF
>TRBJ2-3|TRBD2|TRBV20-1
SAIRLAPDTQY
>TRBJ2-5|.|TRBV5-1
ASSLEGDQETQY
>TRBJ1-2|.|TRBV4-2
ASRGDDYGYT
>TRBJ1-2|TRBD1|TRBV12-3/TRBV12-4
ASTLGGRGQASDGYT
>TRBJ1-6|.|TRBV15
ATSRDPRGSGSPLH
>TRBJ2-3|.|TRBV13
ASSHERGIADTQY
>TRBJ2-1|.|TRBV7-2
ASSLDRYNEQF
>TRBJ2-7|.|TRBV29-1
SVPRGGTSYEQY
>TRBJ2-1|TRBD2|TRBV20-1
SARGWSSGMSSYNEQF
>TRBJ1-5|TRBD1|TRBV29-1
SVQTGFGNQPQH
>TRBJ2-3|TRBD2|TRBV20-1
SAILAGDG
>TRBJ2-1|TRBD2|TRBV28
ASSLAGGIDEQF